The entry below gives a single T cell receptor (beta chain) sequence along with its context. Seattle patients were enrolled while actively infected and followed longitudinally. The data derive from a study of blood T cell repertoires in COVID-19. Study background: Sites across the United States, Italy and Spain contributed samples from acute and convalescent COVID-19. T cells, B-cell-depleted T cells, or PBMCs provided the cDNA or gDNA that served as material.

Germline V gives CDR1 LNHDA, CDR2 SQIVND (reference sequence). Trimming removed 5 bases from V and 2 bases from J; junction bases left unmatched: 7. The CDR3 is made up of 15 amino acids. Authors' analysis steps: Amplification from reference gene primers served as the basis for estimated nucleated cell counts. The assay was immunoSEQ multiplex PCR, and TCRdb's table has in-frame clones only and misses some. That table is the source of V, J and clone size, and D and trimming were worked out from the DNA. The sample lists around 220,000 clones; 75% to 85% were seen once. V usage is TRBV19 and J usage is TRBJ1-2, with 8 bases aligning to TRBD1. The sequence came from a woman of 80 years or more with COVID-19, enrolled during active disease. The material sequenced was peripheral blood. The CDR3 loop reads CASSQSWTGNYGYTF. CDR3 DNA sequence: TGTGCCAGTAGTCAGTCCTGGACAGGGAACTATGGCTACACCTTC.